These 22 T cell receptor beta chains share one sample of origin, sequenced in a study of identical twins. TCRdb ran MiXCR on the 5' RACE reads and lists one entry per CDR3 protein. This sample yields around 1.7 million distinct CDR3 sequences, of which 25% to 35% are seen a single time; approximately 0.29% belongs to the top ten. Material: cord blood. Receptors originate from a newborn girl in good health.

The chain joins TRBV28 to TRBJ1-1, with D perhaps matching TRBD1 (6 bases). Germline CDR1 reads MDHEN; CDR2 reads SYDVKM. Trimming stripped 3 bases from V and 6 bases from J, with 14 bases between. This CDR3 spans 14 amino acids. The CDR3, as DNA: TGTGCCAGCAGTTTTACGTCAGGGGCAGCTGAAGCTTTCTTT. Encoded protein: CASSFTSGAAEAFF. Combining the CDR3 with reference TRBV28 and TRBJ1-1 gives the whole variable domain DVKVTQSSRYLVKRTGEKVFLECVQDMDHENMFWYRQDPGLGLRLIYFSYDVKMKEKGDIPEGYSVSREKKERFSLILESASTNQTSMYLCASSFTSGAAEAFFGQGTRLTVV.

The chain is built from TRBV5-1 and TRBJ1-1, with D possibly TRBD1 on 5 matching bases. V dropped 4 bases and J dropped 4 bases, with 11 bases sitting between them. The CDR3 loop spans 13 amino acids. Germline lookup yields CDR1 SGHRS and CDR2 YFSETQ. CDR3 sequence: CASSTPGPTEAFF. The CDR3 region has the DNA TGCGCCAGCAGCACTCCAGGGCCCACTGAAGCTTTCTTT.

The V gene is TRBV27, the J gene TRBJ2-1; 8 positions agree with TRBD2. Looked up from germline, CDR1 is MNHEY and CDR2 is SMNVEV (reference sequence). CDR3 size: 15 residues. J was trimmed by 6 bases and V by 7 bases; bases with no gene match: 11. The CDR3 coding sequence is TGTGCCAGCACCGCCGGGACTAGACCCACCAATGAGCAGTTCTTC. Its translation is CASTAGTRPTNEQFF.

The chain is built from TRBV12-3 or TRBV12-4 and TRBJ1-1; TRBD1 matches 10 bases. The CDR3 runs to 15 residues. V lost 5 bases, J lost 1 base, and 4 bases stayed unmatched. This CDR3 reads CASSVRDRGNTEAFF. The CDR3 nucleotides are TGTGCCAGCAGTGTTAGGGACAGGGGGAACACTGAAGCTTTCTTT.

The chain is built from TRBV24-1 and TRBJ1-5; D gene ambiguous. CDR3 size: 14 residues. V was pared by 3 bases and J by 2 bases, with 7 bases between. Germline V CDR1 and CDR2: KGHDR, SFDVKD. The CDR3 region is CATSDATGNQPQHF. As DNA, the CDR3 is TGTGCCACCAGTGATGCGACGGGCAATCAGCCCCAGCATTTT.

Comment on this clonotype: Relative to the germline gene, one junction end is altered; a read error may explain this. The chain recombines TRBV20-1 with TRBJ2-1; the D is unclear. CDR3 size: 14 residues. Looked up from germline, CDR1 is DFQATT and CDR2 is SNEGSKA (reference sequence). The CDR3 coding sequence is TGCAGTGCTAGAGGCCCAGACTCCTACAATGGGCAGTTCTTC. Protein sequence: CSARGPDSYNGQFF.

For this clonotype: One base away lies a much larger clone, so this may be a sequencing read error. The chain has TRBV6-5 and TRBJ2-7, with D tentatively TRBD2 (5 bases). The CDR3 sequence is 15 residues long. Germline V gene lookup returns CDR1 MNHEY and CDR2 SVGAGI. Here the CDR3 DNA reads TGTGCCCGCAGTTACTCGATAGGGAGCTCCTACGAGCAGTACTTC. As protein: CARSYSIGSSYEQYF.

The chain carries TRBV28 and TRBJ2-4; perhaps D is TRBD1 or TRBD2 (5 bases each). CDR1 and CDR2 (germline): MDHEN, SYDVKM. V was cut by 2 bases and J by 2 bases, with 22 bases left in between. This CDR3 has 19 amino acids. Here the CDR3 reads CASSLRGWGRSNSKNIQYF. The DNA for the CDR3 is TGTGCCAGCAGTTTACGGGGTTGGGGCAGATCGAACTCCAAAAACATTCAGTACTTC.

This chain connects TRBV20-1 to TRBJ2-3, with 14 bases lining up with TRBD2. V lost 6 bases, J lost 4 bases, and 6 bases stayed unmatched. The CDR3 runs to 15 residues. Germline CDR1 is DFQATT and CDR2 is SNEGSKA (reference sequence). The CDR3 protein is CSAIRLAGGSDTQYF. The CDR3 DNA is TGCAGTGCGATTCGACTAGCGGGAGGGTCAGATACGCAGTATTTT.

This chain uses TRBV3-1 with TRBJ2-1; 8 positions match TRBD2. The V gene's germline CDR1 is LGHDT and CDR2 YNNKEL (reference sequence). The CDR3 covers 17 residues. V trimming: 0 bases; J trimming: 5 bases; junction bases outside the gene matches: 9. CDR3: CASSQDFWTSLHNEQFF. CDR3 nucleotide sequence: TGTGCCAGCAGCCAAGATTTTTGGACTAGCTTACACAATGAGCAGTTCTTC.

In regard to this clonotype: A much more abundant neighbour one base away suggests this may be a read error. The chain links TRBV14 to TRBJ2-1, with TRBD1 matching 9 bases. This CDR3 region has 15 residues. The V gene's germline CDR1 is SGHDN and CDR2 FVKESK. Unmatched junction bases numbered 9, after V lost 8 bases and J lost 4 bases. The CDR3 nucleotides read TGTGCCAGCGGCACACCGGGACAGGGTTACAATGAGCAGTTCTTC. Residues: CASGTPGQGYNEQFF.

This clonotype showed up just a few times. The rearrangement joins TRBV29-1 to TRBJ2-7, with TRBD1 as a possible D gene (6 bases). Judging by the DNA end, TRBJ2-5 fits better; the J call may be wrong. This CDR3 is built from 14 residues. Looked up from germline, CDR1 is SQVTM and CDR2 is ANQGSEA. The CDR3 DNA is TGCAGCGTTGAAGACAGGGGCGTTGGGGAGACCCAGTACTTC. Protein sequence: CSVEDRGVGETQYF.

This clonotype occurred a few times. The chain links TRBV24-1 to TRBJ2-5; no reliable D call. From germline, CDR1 is KGHDR and CDR2 SFDVKD. With 2 bases removed from V and 1 base from J, the gap between germline ends came to 4 bases. The CDR3 consists of 13 residues. The CDR3 reads CATSDYGQETQYF. DNA of the CDR3: TGTGCCACCAGTGATTACGGCCAAGAGACCCAGTACTTC.

This clonotype has more than one count but fewer than ten. The rearrangement joins TRBV2 to TRBJ1-5; no clear D gene. V was clipped by 5 bases and J by 4 bases, with 12 bases between them. CDR3 size: 14 residues. Germline assignment: CDR1 SNHLY and CDR2 FYNNEI. CDR3 loop: CASSTRGPNQPQHF. CDR3 in DNA: TGTGCCAGCAGTACGCGGGGTCCAAATCAGCCCCAGCATTTT.

A few counts support this clonotype. The chain joins TRBV5-1 to TRBJ2-4, with TRBD2 matching 9 bases. The V gene end was trimmed by 0 bases and the J gene end by 1 base; junction bases not matched to a gene: 8. Looked up from germline, CDR1 is SGHRS and CDR2 is YFSETQ. This CDR3 has 18 residues. CDR3 residues: CASSLGLSGSSAKNIQYF. The CDR3 DNA reads as TGCGCCAGCAGCTTGGGCCTTAGCGGGAGTTCTGCCAAAAACATTCAGTACTTC. The variable domain in full, completed from reference TRBV5-1 and TRBJ2-4, reads KAGVTQTPRYLIKTRGQQVTLSCSPISGHRSVSWYQQTPGQGLQFLFEYFSETQRNKGNFPGRFSGRQFSNSRSEMNVSTLELGDSALYLCASSLGLSGSSAKNIQYFGAGTRLSVL.

The sample holds a few counts of this clonotype. This chain connects TRBV2 to TRBJ2-1; 10 bases align to TRBD2. Looked up from germline, CDR1 is SNHLY and CDR2 is FYNNEI. The CDR3 consists of 16 residues. The V and J ends lost 2 bases and 7 bases, in that order; junction bases with no gene match: 8. The CDR3 DNA sequence: TGTGCCAGCAGTGAACTTTGGGCTAGCGGGGGTAATGAGCAGTTCTTC. Amino acids: CASSELWASGGNEQFF. Drawing the rest from reference TRBV2 and TRBJ2-1, the complete variable domain is EPEVTQTPSHQVTQMGQEVILRCVPISNHLYFYWYRQILGQKVEFLVSFYNNEISEKSEIFDDQFSVERPDGSNFTLKIRSTKLEDSAMYFCASSELWASGGNEQFFGPGTRLTVL.

Points on this clonotype: A much larger clone lies a single base off, so this may be a read error. The chain recombines TRBV6-6 with TRBJ2-7; a possible D gene is TRBD1 (5 bases). Trimming removed 0 bases at V and 6 bases at J, with 15 bases between. Germline CDR1 reads MNHNY; CDR2 reads SVGAGI (reference sequence). CDR3 length equals 15 residues. The CDR3 DNA reads as TGTGCCAGCAGTTACTCGGGGCAGATTGAAAGCGAGCAGTACTTC. Protein sequence: CASSYSGQIESEQYF.

This clonotype turned up a few times. The chain is built from TRBV20-1 and TRBJ2-1, with D possibly matching TRBD2 (5 bases). CDR3 size: 14 residues. Germline assignment: CDR1 DFQATT and CDR2 SNEGSKA (reference sequence). The V gene lost 3 bases and the J gene lost 0 bases, with 9 bases spanning the gap. Written as DNA, the CDR3 is TGCAGTGCTAGGTGGAGGAGCTCCTACAATGAGCAGTTCTTC. Its protein is CSARWRSSYNEQFF.

The chain has TRBV27 and TRBJ1-5, with no clear D. This CDR3 comprises 13 residues. From germline, CDR1 is MNHEY and CDR2 SMNVEV (reference sequence). Trimming pared 0 bases from V and 4 bases from J, leaving 4 bases between. The CDR3 region has the DNA TGTGCCAGCAGTTTATCGAGAAATCAGCCCCAGCATTTT. It encodes CASSLSRNQPQHF.

The CDR3 region is CSARAQVLYGYTF. CDR3 nucleotides: TGCAGTGCTAGAGCACAGGTCCTCTATGGCTACACCTTC. The chain carries TRBV20-1 and TRBJ1-2, with a possible D match to TRBD1 (5 bases). The germline V and J ends were trimmed by 1 base and 4 bases, with 10 bases remaining between them. CDR3 length: 13 amino acids. Germline V CDR1 and CDR2: DFQATT, SNEGSKA (reference sequence).

This chain joins TRBV12-3 or TRBV12-4 and TRBJ1-3; TRBD1 is a possible D gene (5 bases). This CDR3 has 17 amino acids. V lost 1 base, J lost 0 bases, and 13 bases lay in between. CDR3 sequence reads: CASSLVLTAPSGNTIYF. CDR3 coding DNA: TGTGCCAGCAGTTTAGTCCTGACAGCACCCTCTGGAAACACCATATATTTT.

In regard to this clonotype: One base away lies a much larger clone, so this may be a sequencing read error. The chain has TRBV2 and TRBJ2-3, with D possibly TRBD1 on 6 matching bases. This CDR3 has 12 amino acids. CDR1 and CDR2 from the germline V gene are SNHLY and FYNNEI. CDR3 sequence (DNA): TGTACCAGCAGGGACAACACAGATACGCAGTATTTT. As protein: CTSRDNTDTQYF.